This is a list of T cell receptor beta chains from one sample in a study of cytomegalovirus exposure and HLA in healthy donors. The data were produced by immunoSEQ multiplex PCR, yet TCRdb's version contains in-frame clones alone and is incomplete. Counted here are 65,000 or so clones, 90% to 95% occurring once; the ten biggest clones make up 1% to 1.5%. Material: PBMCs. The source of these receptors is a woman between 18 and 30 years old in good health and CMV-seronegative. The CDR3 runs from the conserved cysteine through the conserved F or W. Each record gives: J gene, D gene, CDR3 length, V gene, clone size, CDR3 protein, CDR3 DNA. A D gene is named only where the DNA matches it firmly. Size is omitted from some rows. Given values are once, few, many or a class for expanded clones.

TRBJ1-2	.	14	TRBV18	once	CASSPSQGQEGYTF	TGTGCCAGCTCACCGTCCCAGGGGCAGGAAGGCTACACCTTC
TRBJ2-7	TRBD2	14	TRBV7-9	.	CASSWTSGSYEQYF	TGTGCCAGCAGCTGGACTAGCGGTTCCTACGAGCAGTACTTC
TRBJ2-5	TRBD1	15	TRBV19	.	CASSTKPGGRKTQYF	TGTGCCAGTAGTACAAAGCCAGGGGGCAGAAAGACCCAGTACTTC
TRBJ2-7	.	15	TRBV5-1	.	CASSLTRREIYEQYF	TGCGCCAGCAGCTTGACGAGGAGGGAGATCTACGAGCAGTACTTC
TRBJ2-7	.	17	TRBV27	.	CASSLSWVGGRPYEQYF	TGTGCCAGCAGTTTATCCTGGGTCGGAGGGAGACCTTACGAGCAGTACTTC
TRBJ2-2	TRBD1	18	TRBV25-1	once	CASSAHEGAGRGAGELFF	TGTGCCAGCAGTGCCCATGAGGGGGCCGGGCGAGGGGCCGGGGAGCTGTTTTTT
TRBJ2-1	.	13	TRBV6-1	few	CASSESEVTEQFF	TGTGCCAGCAGTGAATCTGAGGTGACCGAGCAGTTCTTC
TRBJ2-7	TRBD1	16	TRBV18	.	CASSPPTGTGINEQYF	TGTGCCAGCTCACCACCGACGGGGACAGGTATTAACGAGCAGTACTTC
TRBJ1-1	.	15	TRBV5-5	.	CASSPLGGKNTEAFF	TGTGCCAGCAGCCCGTTAGGCGGGAAGAACACTGAAGCTTTCTTT
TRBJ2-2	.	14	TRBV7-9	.	CASSLGLRAGELFF	TGTGCCAGCAGCTTGGGTCTCCGGGCCGGGGAGCTGTTTTTT
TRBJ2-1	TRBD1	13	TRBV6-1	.	CAWGDRDLNEQFF	TGTGCCTGGGGGGACAGGGACCTCAATGAGCAGTTCTTC
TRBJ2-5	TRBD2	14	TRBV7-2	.	CASAAGGPSLAQYF	TGTGCCAGCGCGGCGGGGGGCCCGTCTCTGGCCCAGTACTTC
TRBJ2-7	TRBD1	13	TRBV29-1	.	CSVSGQAPGEQYF	TGCAGCGTCTCAGGACAGGCTCCGGGGGAGCAGTACTTC
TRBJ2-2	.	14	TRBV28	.	CASSPVERTGELFF	TGTGCCAGCAGTCCTGTGGAGAGGACCGGGGAGCTGTTTTTT
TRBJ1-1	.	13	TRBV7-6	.	CASSLPKNTEAFF	TGTGCCAGCAGCTTACCCAAGAACACTGAAGCTTTCTTT
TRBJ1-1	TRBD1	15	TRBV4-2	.	CASSLWTGREAEAFF	TGTGCCAGCAGCCTATGGACAGGGAGGGAGGCTGAAGCTTTCTTT
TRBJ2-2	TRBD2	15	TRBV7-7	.	CASSRTSGSPGELFF	TGTGCTAGCAGCCGAACTAGCGGGAGCCCCGGGGAGCTGTTTTTT
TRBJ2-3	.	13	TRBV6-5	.	CASGAASTDTQYF	TGTGCCAGCGGAGCGGCCAGCACAGATACGCAGTATTTT
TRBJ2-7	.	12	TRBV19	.	CATQSFGGEQYF	TGTGCCACTCAGTCCTTTGGAGGCGAGCAGTACTTC
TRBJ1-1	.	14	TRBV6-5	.	CASSYKRAETEAFF	TGTGCCAGCAGTTACAAGCGGGCGGAAACTGAAGCTTTCTTT
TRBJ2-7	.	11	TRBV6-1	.	CASSTGFEQYF	TGTGCCAGCAGCACAGGGTTCGAGCAGTACTTC
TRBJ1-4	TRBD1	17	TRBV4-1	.	CASSQLGQGTNNEKLFF	TGCGCCAGCAGCCAGCTCGGACAGGGGACTAATAATGAAAAACTGTTTTTT
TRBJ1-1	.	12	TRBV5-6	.	CASSFSVSEAFF	TGTGCCAGCAGCTTTTCGGTTTCTGAAGCTTTCTTT
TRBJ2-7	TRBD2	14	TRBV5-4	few	CASSSGGLNNEQYF	TGTGCCAGCAGCTCGGGGGGACTTAACAACGAGCAGTACTTC
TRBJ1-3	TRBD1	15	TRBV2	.	CAFMMGTGLGNTIYF	TGTGCGTTCATGATGGGGACAGGCCTAGGAAACACCATATATTTT
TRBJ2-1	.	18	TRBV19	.	CASSIRVGGKSSYNEQFF	TGTGCCAGTAGTATTCGCGTAGGAGGGAAGAGCTCCTACAATGAGCAGTTCTTC
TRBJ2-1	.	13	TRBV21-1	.	CASSKLTYNEQFF	TGTGCCAGCAGCAAACTAACCTACAATGAGCAGTTCTTC
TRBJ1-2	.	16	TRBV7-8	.	CASSLNTRDTRYGYTF	TGTGCCAGCAGCTTAAATACCAGGGACACTCGATATGGCTACACCTTC
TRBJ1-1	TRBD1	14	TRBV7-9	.	CASSSDPGQSEAFF	TGTGCCAGCAGCTCAGATCCGGGACAGAGTGAAGCTTTCTTT
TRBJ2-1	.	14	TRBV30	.	CATPGRGSYNEQFF	TGTGCCACTCCAGGTAGGGGGTCCTACAATGAGCAGTTCTTC
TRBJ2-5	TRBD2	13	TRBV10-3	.	CAISGDYLETQYF	TGTGCCATCAGCGGGGACTATCTAGAGACCCAGTACTTC
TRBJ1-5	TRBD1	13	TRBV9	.	CASSTTGNQPQHF	TGTGCCAGCAGCACGACAGGGAATCAGCCCCAGCATTTT
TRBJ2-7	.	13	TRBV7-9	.	CASSHLGRDEQYF	TGTGCCAGCAGCCACCTCGGTCGTGACGAGCAGTACTTC